The 28 T cell receptor beta chains reported below all come from one sample, sequenced in a study of T cell repertoires in cytomegalovirus infection. TCRdb reprocessed the reads via MiXCR and lists one record per CDR3 protein. Of fewer than 1,000,000 distinct CDR3 sequences listed, approximately 31% are singletons. These receptors' antigens are unknown. Here the sequenced sample was cultured CD8+ T cells from PBMCs, taken from culture after CMV antigen stimulation. These receptors all stem from a human donor in good health (CMV status not recorded). Some clones in this sample may be carry-over from other donors' samples.

This chain connects TRBV20-1 to TRBJ1-1; D is perhaps TRBD1 (6 bases). The CDR3 is 12 amino acids. Germline CDR1 reads DFQATT; CDR2 reads SNEGSKA (reference sequence). The V and J ends lost 0 bases and 8 bases respectively, with 10 bases between them. The CDR3: CSARDGGPEAFF. DNA of the CDR3: TGCAGTGCTAGAGACGGGGGGCCCGAAGCTTTCTTT.

The genes are TRBV7-3 and TRBJ1-1, with a possible D match to TRBD1 (5 bases). The CDR3 contains 13 residues. Trimming left V 4 bases short and J 7 bases short, with 13 bases between. CDR1 is SGHTA, CDR2 FQGTGA, per germline. The CDR3 here is CASSSPPDIEAFF. The DNA for the CDR3 is TGTGCCAGCAGCTCCCCTCCGGACATTGAAGCTTTCTTT.

The chain joins TRBV28 to TRBJ1-5; no clear D gene. CDR1 and CDR2 (germline): MDHEN, SYDVKM. There are 14 residues in the CDR3. Trimming shortened V by 1 base and J by 4 bases, and 8 bases separated the two germline ends. CDR3 bases: TGTGCCAGCAGTTTATATACAGTTAATCAGCCCCAGCATTTT. This sequence encodes CASSLYTVNQPQHF.

V and J are TRBV12-3 or TRBV12-4 and TRBJ1-2; D gene ambiguous. The CDR3 spans 11 residues. The germline V and J ends were trimmed by 5 bases and 9 bases, with 10 bases remaining between them. CDR3 sequence reads: CASSPPGSYTF. DNA for the CDR3: TGTGCCAGCAGTCCTCCCGGGAGCTACACCTTC.

CDR3 nucleotides: TGTGCCATCAGTGAGTCCACAGGGTTCCCCTACGAGCAGTACTTC. Protein product: CAISESTGFPYEQYF. V gene TRBV10-3 combines with J gene TRBJ2-7, with D possibly TRBD1 on 6 matching bases. Between the trimmed V and J ends, which lost 0 bases and 2 bases, there was a span of 11 bases. The CDR3 totals 15 residues. The germline V gene encodes CDR1 ENHRY and CDR2 SYGVKD.

This chain joins TRBV25-1 and TRBJ2-7, with TRBD1 as a possible D gene (5 bases). CDR1 is MGHDK, CDR2 SYGVNS, per germline. The CDR3 contains 12 residues. The ends were cut back, 3 bases at V and 4 bases at J, with 7 bases in the middle. As DNA, the CDR3 is TGTGCCAGCAGTGATGCAGGGTACGAGCAGTACTTC. Residues: CASSDAGYEQYF.

This clonotype has more than one count but fewer than ten. V and J are TRBV10-3 and TRBJ2-7; TRBD2 aligns across 9 bases. V shed 6 bases, J shed 6 bases, and the junction held 21 bases outside the gene matches. CDR3 length: 18 residues. CDR1 ENHRY and CDR2 SYGVKD come from the germline V gene. CDR3 amino acids: CAISALVLRGGPTVEQYV. The CDR3 nucleotides are TGTGCCATCAGCGCTCTAGTCCTGCGGGGGGGCCCTACTGTCGAGCAGTACGTC.

In this sample, this clonotype turned up a few times. The chain employs TRBV7-6 and TRBJ1-1; D gene uncertain. The CDR3 sequence is 13 residues long. Germline V gene sequence: CDR1 SGHVS, CDR2 FNYEAQ. V was shortened by 5 bases and J by 7 bases, with 14 bases between the two germline ends. The CDR3 loop reads CASSLNAEVEAFF. CDR3 coding DNA: TGTGCCAGCAGCCTTAACGCAGAGGTTGAAGCTTTCTTT.

The chain links TRBV7-6 to TRBJ2-1; weak D call: TRBD1 (5 bases). Looked up from germline, CDR1 is SGHVS and CDR2 is FNYEAQ. The CDR3 is 13 amino acids. The V end lost 5 bases, the J end lost 5 bases, and 10 bases lay between the germline ends. CDR3 DNA sequence: TGTGCCAGCAGCGTGACAGAAAACAATGAGCAGTTCTTC. Amino acids: CASSVTENNEQFF.

This chain uses TRBV19 with TRBJ1-1, with TRBD1 matching 7 bases. The germline CDR1 and CDR2 sequences are LNHDA and SQIVND (reference sequence). V dropped 6 bases and J dropped 0; count of bases not matched to a gene: 7. The CDR3 is 15 residues long. The CDR3 spells CASRGQAFMNTEAFF. The CDR3 DNA sequence: TGTGCCAGTAGAGGACAGGCTTTCATGAACACTGAAGCTTTCTTT.

This clonotype was seen at least ten times. The V gene is TRBV7-2, the J gene TRBJ2-7, with 11 positions matching TRBD2. CDR3 length: 13 amino acids. V was pared by 9 bases and J by 3 bases, with 4 bases of the junction left unmatched. Germline values: CDR1 SGHTA, CDR2 FQGNSA. The CDR3 nucleotides are TGTGCCAGTACTAGCGGGGGTGTCTACGAGCAGTACTTC. Translating it yields CASTSGGVYEQYF. Full variable domain (missing parts from reference TRBV7-2 and TRBJ2-7): GAGVSQSPSNKVTEKGKDVELRCDPISGHTALYWYRQSLGQGLEFLIYFQGNSAPDKSGLPSDRFSAERTGGSVSTLTIQRTQQEDSAVYLCASTSGGVYEQYFGPGTRLTVT.

The J gene is TRBJ1-1, the V gene TRBV5-6; no clear D gene. The length of the CDR3 is 14 residues. CDR1 and CDR2 from the germline V gene are SGHDT and YYEEEE. The CDR3 is CVSQVGRFNTEAFF. CDR3 coding DNA: TGTGTCAGTCAAGTTGGCAGATTCAACACTGAAGCTTTCTTT.

V usage is TRBV20-1 and J usage is TRBJ2-1, with TRBD1 matching over 8 bases. V gave up 6 bases and J gave up 4 bases; unmatched junction bases: 5. The germline V gene encodes CDR1 DFQATT and CDR2 SNEGSKA (reference sequence). This CDR3 spans 13 amino acids. This CDR3 reads CSAYRTGYNEQFF. In DNA form, the CDR3 reads TGCAGTGCCTATCGGACAGGGTACAATGAGCAGTTCTTC.

This clonotype was counted many times. This chain uses TRBV7-3 with TRBJ2-2; unclear D gene. With 6 bases removed from V and 6 bases from J, the gap between germline ends came to 20 bases. This CDR3 is 16 amino acids long. Germline CDR1 is SGHTA and CDR2 is FQGTGA. The DNA for the CDR3 is TGTGCCAGCAGTTCAGGTCATCTAGTGAAAGCCGGGGAGCTGTTTTTT. This codes for CASSSGHLVKAGELFF.

V and J are TRBV4-1 and TRBJ1-4; no clear D gene. This CDR3 is built from 15 residues. Germline V gene sequence: CDR1 MGHRA, CDR2 YSYEKL. V shed 1 base and J shed 3 bases, with 9 bases lying between them. For the CDR3, the DNA is TGCGCCAGCAGCCAAGCCCGTTCTGCTAATGAAAAACTGTTTTTT. This sequence encodes CASSQARSANEKLFF.

The rearrangement links TRBV19 to TRBJ2-7; 10 bases fit TRBD2. Unmatched junction bases numbered 7, after V lost 3 bases and J lost 2 bases. Germline CDR1 LNHDA, CDR2 SQIVND (reference sequence). There are 16 residues in the CDR3. The CDR3 DNA follows: TGTGCCAGTAGTATCCTACTAGCGGGGTCGACCTACGAGCAGTACTTC. This translates into CASSILLAGSTYEQYF.

This clonotype has at least ten counts. V and J are TRBV6-1 and TRBJ2-1; D possibly corresponds to TRBD1 (6 bases). This CDR3 contains 12 residues. V dropped 1 base and J dropped 10 bases, with 8 bases sitting between them. The germline CDR1 and CDR2 sequences are MNHNS and SASEGT. The CDR3 DNA is TGTGCCAGCAGTGAAGACAGGGTCGAGCAGTTCTTC. This translates into CASSEDRVEQFF.

The rearrangement joins TRBV7-2 to TRBJ1-1; tentative D call: TRBD1 (6 bases). Trimming cost V 1 base and J 1 base, with 13 bases left between them. The CDR3 consists of 16 residues. Germline values: CDR1 SGHTA, CDR2 FQGNSA. The CDR3 spells CASSLGRTGKNTEAFF. The CDR3 DNA is TGTGCCAGCAGCTTAGGGAGAACAGGGAAGAACACTGAAGCTTTCTTT. Filled out from reference TRBV7-2 and TRBJ1-1, the complete variable domain reads GAGVSQSPSNKVTEKGKDVELRCDPISGHTALYWYRQSLGQGLEFLIYFQGNSAPDKSGLPSDRFSAERTGGSVSTLTIQRTQQEDSAVYLCASSLGRTGKNTEAFFGQGTRLTVV.

V is TRBV7-9 and J is TRBJ2-7; perhaps TRBD1 as D (6 bases). The germline V gene encodes CDR1 SEHNR and CDR2 FQNEAQ (reference sequence). V lost 5 bases and J lost 3, with 11 bases in between. This CDR3 comprises 13 residues. The CDR3 nucleotides read TGTGCCAGCAGCCCCAAGGACAGCTACGAGCAGTACGTC. It translates to CASSPKDSYEQYV.

The chain has TRBV9 and TRBJ2-5; TRBD1 might be the D (6 bases). Per germline, CDR1 SGDLS and CDR2 YYNGEE. This CDR3 has 14 residues. Trimming shortened V by 1 base and J by 13 bases, and 20 bases separated the two germline ends. CDR3 loop: CASSVTGTPNALYF. CDR3 sequence (DNA): TGTGCCAGCAGCGTAACCGGGACACCAAATGCTCTGTACTTC. Complete variable domain (other parts from reference TRBV9 and TRBJ2-5): DSGVTQTPKHLITATGQRVTLRCSPRSGDLSVYWYQQSLDQGLQFLIQYYNGEERAKGNILERFSAQQFPDLHSELNLSSLELGDSALYFCASSVTGTPNALYFGPGTRLLVL.

This clonotype was recorded at least ten times. This chain uses TRBV7-9 with TRBJ2-7; D uncertain. Germline V gene data show CDR1 as SEHNR and CDR2 as FQNEAQ (reference sequence). V lost 3 bases and J 1 base, leaving 7 bases between the germline ends. This CDR3 is 13 amino acids long. The DNA for the CDR3 is TGTGCCAGCAGCTTGCGGTGGTCCTACGAGCAGTACTTC. This sequence encodes CASSLRWSYEQYF.

The V and J genes are TRBV6-6 and TRBJ2-2, with 8 bases that match TRBD1. There are 17 residues in the CDR3. V lost 6 bases to trimming and J lost 4 bases; unmatched junction nucleotides: 13. Per the germline V gene, CDR1 is MNHNY and CDR2 is SVGAGI (reference sequence). CDR3 sequence reads: CASSTQTGTGSTGELFF. For the CDR3, the DNA is TGTGCCAGCAGCACACAAACCGGGACAGGTTCCACCGGGGAGCTGTTTTTT.

The chain links TRBV28 to TRBJ1-5; possible D gene TRBD1, 6 bases. Trimming took off 3 bases at V and 2 bases at J, with 11 bases between the two ends. Germline V CDR1 and CDR2: MDHEN, SYDVKM. This CDR3 is built from 15 residues. DNA of the CDR3: TGTGCCAGCAGTTTTTGGGGGCAGGGCAATCAGCCCCAGCATTTT. This codes for CASSFWGQGNQPQHF.

This clonotype was counted many times. The chain carries TRBV6-1 and TRBJ2-2; 8 bases are a match to TRBD2. Germline V gene lookup returns CDR1 MNHNS and CDR2 SASEGT. V gave up 0 bases and J gave up 3 bases; unmatched junction bases: 3. This CDR3 spans 16 amino acids. In DNA form, the CDR3 reads TGTGCCAGCAGTGAAGCCGGGGGGGCGGACACCGGGGAGCTGTTTTTT. Translation: CASSEAGGADTGELFF.

This clonotype showed up just a few times. The chain couples TRBV7-8 to TRBJ1-5; a weak D match, TRBD1 (5 bases). Trimming removed 5 bases at V and 6 bases at J, with 14 bases between. The CDR3 contains 14 residues. Per the germline V gene, CDR1 is SGHVS and CDR2 is FQNEAQ. The CDR3 region is CASSDSARAQPQHF. The CDR3 DNA follows: TGTGCCAGCAGCGACTCAGCCAGGGCTCAGCCCCAGCATTTT.

This sequence joins TRBV27 and TRBJ1-5; D remains unclear. There are 14 residues in the CDR3. Trimming took off 2 bases at V and 5 bases at J, with 10 bases between the two ends. Germline CDR1 and CDR2: MNHEY and SMNVEV (reference sequence). CDR3 protein: CASSLKSFDQPQHF. The CDR3 nucleotides read TGTGCCAGCAGTTTAAAGAGTTTCGATCAGCCCCAGCATTTT.

The chain carries TRBV2 and TRBJ1-1, with 9 bases fitting TRBD1. The length of the CDR3 is 13 residues. Germline CDR1 reads SNHLY; CDR2 reads FYNNEI. V lost 9 bases and J lost 5; bases outside the gene matches: 7. CDR3 DNA sequence: TGTGCCAGTCCTGGGGGACAGGGAACTGAAGCTTTCTTT. This translates into CASPGGQGTEAFF.

In its sample, this clonotype was seen many times. The DNA for the CDR3 is TGTGCCAGCAGCCATCCGGGAACAGGAGAGACCCAGTACTTC. This encodes CASSHPGTGETQYF. The chain uses TRBV7-8 and TRBJ2-5; D is tentatively TRBD1 or TRBD2 (5 bases each). The length of the CDR3 is 14 residues. Germline assignment: CDR1 SGHVS and CDR2 FQNEAQ. V lost 5 bases to trimming and J lost 4 bases, with 14 bases between them.